The 11 T cell receptor beta chains below all came from one sample that was sequenced in a study of control samples from healthy donors and cancer patients. Sequenced by immunoSEQ multiplex PCR; TCRdb stores in-frame clones only, minus some. The sample records approximately 150,000 clones, 88% being singletons. Sequencing used blood. These receptors all come from a man aged 18 to 29 in good health.

V usage is TRBV27 and J usage is TRBJ2-3, with 14 bases identical to TRBD2. V trimming: 8 bases; J trimming: 3 bases; junction bases outside the gene matches: 4. This CDR3 has 15 amino acids. The germline gives CDR1 MNHEY, CDR2 SMNVEV (reference sequence). CDR3 coding DNA: TGTGCCAGCGGACTAGCGGGGGGTGAGACAGATACGCAGTATTTT. The encoded protein is CASGLAGGETDTQYF.

This clone was seen only a few times. Germline and junction disagree at one end, which may indicate a read error. The V and J genes are TRBV6-5 and TRBJ1-2; no clear D. Germline CDR1 MNHEY, CDR2 SVGAGI. This CDR3 has 14 residues. DNA for the CDR3: TGTGCCAGCACCATGTCACAGTCTTTCTATGTCTACACCTTC. Amino acid sequence: CASTMSQSFYVYTF.

The V and J genes are TRBV6-2 or TRBV6-3 and TRBJ2-2; 7 bases are shared with TRBD2. Germline CDR1 MNHEY, CDR2 SVGEGT. This CDR3 contains 15 residues. V was clipped by 5 bases and J by 3 bases; unmatched bases: 6. CDR3 residues: CASSQGLADTGELFF. CDR3 nucleotide sequence: TGTGCCAGCAGTCAAGGGCTAGCGGACACCGGGGAGCTGTTTTTT.

This chain uses TRBV2 with TRBJ1-1; possibly TRBD1 for D (6 bases). CDR1 and CDR2 from the germline V gene are SNHLY and FYNNEI. CDR3 length equals 15 residues. With 6 bases removed from V and 0 bases from J, the gap between germline ends came to 14 bases. The CDR3 is CASRKEGGVNTEAFF. As DNA, the CDR3 is TGTGCCAGCAGGAAGGAAGGGGGGGTGAACACTGAAGCTTTCTTT.

The chain combines TRBV28 with TRBJ2-7; D is unresolved. This CDR3 region has 11 residues. V dropped 8 bases and J dropped 4 bases, with 9 bases sitting between them. CDR1 and CDR2 from the germline V gene are MDHEN and SYDVKM. CDR3 in amino acids: CASGRLYEQYF. CDR3 in DNA: TGTGCCAGCGGGCGGTTGTACGAGCAGTACTTC. Full variable domain (outside the CDR3, taken from reference TRBV28 and TRBJ2-7): DVKVTQSSRYLVKRTGEKVFLECVQDMDHENMFWYRQDPGLGLRLIYFSYDVKMKEKGDIPEGYSVSREKKERFSLILESASTNQTSMYLCASGRLYEQYFGPGTRLTVT.

The chain uses TRBV5-1 and TRBJ2-6; D is unresolved. Germline CDR1 is SGHRS and CDR2 is YFSETQ. Trimming pared 2 bases from V and 0 bases from J, leaving 12 bases between. This CDR3 comprises 17 residues. Written as DNA, the CDR3 is TGCGCCAGCAGCTTTGGGGTTTTTCGCTCTGGGGCCAACGTCCTGACTTTC. Amino acids: CASSFGVFRSGANVLTF.

The J gene is TRBJ2-7, the V gene TRBV27, with TRBD2 matching 11 bases. Trimming at V came to 6 bases and at J to 3 bases, leaving 1 base not matched to a gene. The CDR3 covers 13 residues. Germline V gives CDR1 MNHEY, CDR2 SMNVEV (reference sequence). Written as DNA, the CDR3 is TGTGCCAGCAGCGGGACTAGCGGCTACGAGCAGTACTTC. It translates to CASSGTSGYEQYF.

V is TRBV6-5 and J is TRBJ1-5, with 8 bases aligning to TRBD1. The germline V gene has CDR1 MNHEY and CDR2 SVGAGI. The CDR3 totals 15 residues. The junction had 4 bases not matched to a gene; V was cut back by 6 bases and J by 0 bases. CDR3: CASRTGGNSNQPQHF. CDR3 nucleotide sequence: TGTGCCAGCAGAACAGGGGGGAATAGCAATCAGCCCCAGCATTTT.

The CDR3 DNA is TGTGCCAGCAGTTGGGGACTAGCGGGGCCGGGGAATGAGCAGTTCTTC. Its protein product is CASSWGLAGPGNEQFF. The chain employs TRBV6-2 or TRBV6-3 and TRBJ2-1, with 13 bases matching TRBD2. The CDR3 runs to 16 residues. Germline V gene lookup returns CDR1 MNHEY and CDR2 SVGEGT. The junction had 7 bases not matched to a gene; V was cut back by 4 bases and J by 7 bases.

The rearrangement links TRBV28 to TRBJ2-7; D possibly uses TRBD1 or TRBD2 (6 bases each). Trimming left V 5 bases short and J 3 bases short, with 17 bases between. The CDR3 spans 15 residues. CDR1 and CDR2 from the germline V gene are MDHEN and SYDVKM. CDR3 nucleotide sequence: TGTGCCAGCAGTCTTGGGGGGCTGCTTCGCTACGAGCAGTACTTC. Protein product: CASSLGGLLRYEQYF.

The rearrangement links TRBV27 to TRBJ2-3; TRBD2 aligns across 11 bases. Germline CDR1 MNHEY, CDR2 SMNVEV (reference sequence). CDR3 size: 16 residues. Unmatched junction bases numbered 10, after V lost 8 bases and J lost 3 bases. The CDR3 DNA is TGTGCCAGCCGGAACACCGGGACTAGCGGAACAGATACGCAGTATTTT. Translating it yields CASRNTGTSGTDTQYF.